This is a list of T cell receptor beta chains from one sample in a study of shared clonotypes between healthy human individuals. Sequencing was performed with immunoSEQ multiplex PCR; in TCRdb, only in-frame clones are kept and a portion is missing. The data contain nearly 1,000,000 clones, roughly 72% of them singletons. Specimen: memory CD4+ T cells sorted from blood. The receptors shown here come from a man aged 18 to 30 in good health. Both conserved end residues are part of each CDR3. The D gene is left open where the match is weak. Not all rows give a size; the values are once, few, many and, for expanded clones, a class.

D gene	clone size	V gene	J gene	CDR3 length	CDR3 DNA	CDR3 protein
.	.	TRBV7-8	TRBJ2-5	15	TGTGCCAGCAGCACCAGGACAGGAGGGGGAGAGACCCAGTACTTC	CASSTRTGGGETQYF
TRBD2	.	TRBV7-8	TRBJ2-1	16	TGTGCCAGCAGCGTTGGGACTAGCGGGGGCCTCAATGAGCAGTTCTTC	CASSVGTSGGLNEQFF
.	.	TRBV7-2	TRBJ2-1	14	TGTGCCAGCAGCTTGACTATCTACTACAATGAGCAGTTCTTC	CASSLTIYYNEQFF
.	.	TRBV5-1	TRBJ2-6	16	TGCGCCAGCAGCTTGGGGGCAGGCTCTGGGGCCAACGTCCTGACTTTC	CASSLGAGSGANVLTF
.	.	TRBV7-2	TRBJ2-5	14	TGTGCCAGCAGCATGGGCCAAGCGGGCGAGACCCAGTACTTC	CASSMGQAGETQYF
TRBD1	.	TRBV9	TRBJ1-4	14	TGTGCCAGCAGCTCAGGGGGAACTAATGAAAAACTGTTTTTT	CASSSGGTNEKLFF
.	.	TRBV30	TRBJ1-2	12	TGTGCCTGGAGTATCTGGAACTATGGCTACACCTTC	CAWSIWNYGYTF
TRBD1	few	TRBV15	TRBJ1-6	15	TGTGCCACCAGCAGGGCCGGGACAGGGGAATCACCCCTCCACTTT	CATSRAGTGESPLHF
TRBD1	.	TRBV27	TRBJ1-1	17	TGTGCCAGCAGTGCACCGGGACAGGGGGCCTGGGGCACTGAAGCTTTCTTT	CASSAPGQGAWGTEAFF
TRBD1	few	TRBV28	TRBJ2-7	13	TGTGCCACCTGGGACAGGGTTACCTACGAGCAGTACTTC	CATWDRVTYEQYF
TRBD1	.	TRBV19	TRBJ1-5	14	TGTGCCAGTAGTAGCGACAGGGGAAATCAGCCCCAGCATTTT	CASSSDRGNQPQHF
TRBD1	.	TRBV30	TRBJ1-2	17	TGTGCCTGGAGTGTACTCTGGGGACAGCCCACTAACTATGGCTACACCTTC	CAWSVLWGQPTNYGYTF
.	.	TRBV5-1	TRBJ1-6	16	TGCGCCAGCAGCCCTGAACCGGGGCTCGCCAGTTCACCCCTCCACTTT	CASSPEPGLASSPLHF
.	.	TRBV5-1	TRBJ1-1	13	TGCGCCAGCAGCTCTAGCCCCGACACTGAAGCTTTCTTT	CASSSSPDTEAFF
.	.	TRBV6-1	TRBJ2-1	13	TGTGCCAGCAGTGATACCGGGGGCAATGAGCAGTTCTTC	CASSDTGGNEQFF
.	.	TRBV6-5	TRBJ2-7	11	TGTGCCAGCAGCCCCGGTTGGGGGCAGTACTTC	CASSPGWGQYF
.	.	TRBV11-3	TRBJ1-4	14	TGTGCCAGCAGCCTGGGGGACAACAGGGTAAAACTGTTTTTT	CASSLGDNRVKLFF
.	.	TRBV27	TRBJ2-5	14	TGTGCCAGCAGTTCTACAGGGTCATGGGAGACCCAGTACTTC	CASSSTGSWETQYF
TRBD2	few	TRBV27	TRBJ2-4	18	TGTGCCAGCAAACGGACTAGCGGGCCGGGGCCGGGCAAAAACATTCAGTACTTC	CASKRTSGPGPGKNIQYF
TRBD2	.	TRBV7-9	TRBJ2-1	15	TGTGCCAGCAGCCCAGTTGGACTAGCGTTGAATGAGCAGTTCTTC	CASSPVGLALNEQFF
.	.	TRBV12-5	TRBJ1-2	14	TGTGCTAGTGGTTTGGTAACCCCGTACTATGGCTACACCTTC	CASGLVTPYYGYTF
.	.	TRBV7-2	TRBJ2-5	14	TGTGCCAGCAGCTCCTCAGGGGTCCCCGCGACCCAGTACTTC	CASSSSGVPATQYF
.	.	TRBV27	TRBJ1-5	15	TGTGCCAGCAGTTTGTTAGGGATGAGCAATCAGCCCCAGCATTTT	CASSLLGMSNQPQHF
.	once	TRBV18	TRBJ2-3	15	TGTGCCAGCTCACCATCGTCTCCTCGCACAGATACGCAGTATTTT	CASSPSSPRTDTQYF
.	.	TRBV7-2	TRBJ2-7	15	TGTGCCAGCAGCTCTCAACAGGGAAGCTCCTACGAGCAGTACTTC	CASSSQQGSSYEQYF
.	.	TRBV4-2	TRBJ2-1	15	TGTGCCAGCAGCCAAGATGGAAATTCCTACAATGAGCAGTTCTTC	CASSQDGNSYNEQFF
.	.	TRBV9	TRBJ1-3	15	TGTGCCAGCAGCCCGGACGGGGGAGGTGGAAACACCATATATTTT	CASSPDGGGGNTIYF
.	.	TRBV4-3	TRBJ1-6	14	TGCGCCAGCAGCCAAGATGTCAGGGGTTCACCCCTCCACTTT	CASSQDVRGSPLHF
TRBD1	few	TRBV29-1	TRBJ2-5	15	TGCAGCGCCGGACACCGGGACAGGGCGCAAGAGACCCAGTACTTC	CSAGHRDRAQETQYF
.	.	TRBV18	TRBJ1-2	14	TGTGCCAGCTCACCAAATTCCGCAGGGGACGGCTACACCTTC	CASSPNSAGDGYTF
.	.	TRBV21-1	TRBJ1-1	14	TGTGCCAGCAGCAAAGATCAGCCTACCACTGAAGCTTTCTTT	CASSKDQPTTEAFF
.	.	TRBV5-1	TRBJ1-2	15	TGCGCCAGCAGCTTGGCAATTGAGAGAAACTATGGCTACACCTTC	CASSLAIERNYGYTF
.	.	TRBV2	TRBJ1-5	18	TGTGCCAGCAGTGAAGCGGGGGGCCTCCGCTATAGCAATCAGCCCCAGCATTTT	CASSEAGGLRYSNQPQHF
.	few	TRBV30	TRBJ1-1	12	TGTGCCTCAACTCGAGGGAACACTGAAGCTTTCTTT	CASTRGNTEAFF
.	few	TRBV6-5	TRBJ2-7	15	TGTGCCACCTCACGTAGTCGGCCACCCTCCTACGAGCAGTACTTC	CATSRSRPPSYEQYF
.	once	TRBV10-3	TRBJ1-1	18	TGTGCCATCAGTGAGTCGACGTCCCACGGAGGGGTCAACACTGAAGCTTTCTTT	CAISESTSHGGVNTEAFF
.	.	TRBV5-1	TRBJ2-3	13	TGCGCCAGCAGCCCAACTGTTTCGGGTACGCAGTATTTT	CASSPTVSGTQYF
.	.	TRBV19	TRBJ2-1	14	TGTGCCACTTCCACTAGTTCTCCTTACAATGAGCAGTTCTTC	CATSTSSPYNEQFF
TRBD2	.	TRBV30	TRBJ2-1	15	TGTGCCTGGAGTAAGTTCAGTAGCGGGGGGGCCCAGCAGTTCTTC	CAWSKFSSGGAQQFF
.	.	TRBV9	TRBJ1-2	14	TGTGCCAGCAGCGTAGCTCCATCCACCTATGGCTACACCTTC	CASSVAPSTYGYTF
.	.	TRBV5-6	TRBJ2-3	15	TGTGCCAGCAGCTTGCGTGAGCGGTACACAGATACGCAGTATTTT	CASSLRERYTDTQYF
.	.	TRBV7-2	TRBJ2-3	14	TGTGCCAGCAGCTTGATCTGGGGCACAGATACGCAGTATTTT	CASSLIWGTDTQYF
.	.	TRBV7-9	TRBJ2-7	13	TGTGCCAGCAGCCTCAAGCCGGGACTGAGGCTGTACTTC	CASSLKPGLRLYF
.	.	TRBV2	TRBJ2-7	15	TGTGCCAGCAGTAAAAATTTGGGGGGTTCCTACGAGCAGTACTTC	CASSKNLGGSYEQYF
.	few	TRBV13	TRBJ1-1	13	TGTGCCAGCAGCTTACGCGGGAAAACTGAAGCTTTCTTT	CASSLRGKTEAFF
.	many	TRBV5-1	TRBJ1-1	15	TGCGCCAGCAGCTTGGATATGTCCATGAACACTGAAGCTTTCTTT	CASSLDMSMNTEAFF
.	.	TRBV5-6	TRBJ2-7	16	TGTGCCAGCAGCGACTACAGGGCCTCCCGCTCCTACGAGCAGTACTTC	CASSDYRASRSYEQYF
.	.	TRBV5-4	TRBJ2-7	12	TGTGCCAGCAGCTCAGGGACCGATGAGCAGTACTTC	CASSSGTDEQYF
TRBD1	.	TRBV18	TRBJ2-7	15	TGTGCCAGCTCACAGGGACAGGGGGCCCCCTACGAGCAGTACTTC	CASSQGQGAPYEQYF
.	.	TRBV29-1	TRBJ2-6	14	TGCAGCGTTGATGGAGAGACTGGGGCCAACGTCCTGACTTTC	CSVDGETGANVLTF